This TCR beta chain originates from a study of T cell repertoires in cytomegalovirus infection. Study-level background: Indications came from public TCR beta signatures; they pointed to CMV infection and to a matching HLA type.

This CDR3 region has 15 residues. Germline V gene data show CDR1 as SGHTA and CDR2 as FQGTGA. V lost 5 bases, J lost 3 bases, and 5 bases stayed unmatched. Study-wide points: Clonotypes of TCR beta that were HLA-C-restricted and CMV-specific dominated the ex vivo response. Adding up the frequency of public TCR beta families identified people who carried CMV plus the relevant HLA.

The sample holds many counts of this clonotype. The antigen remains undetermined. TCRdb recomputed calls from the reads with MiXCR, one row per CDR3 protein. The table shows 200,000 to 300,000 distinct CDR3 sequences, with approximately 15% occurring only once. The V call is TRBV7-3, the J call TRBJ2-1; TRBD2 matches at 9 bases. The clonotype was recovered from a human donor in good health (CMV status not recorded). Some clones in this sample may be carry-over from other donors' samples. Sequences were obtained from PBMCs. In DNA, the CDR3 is TGTGCCAGCAGCACCGCTAGCGGGGACTACAATGAGCAGTTCTTC. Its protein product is CASSTASGDYNEQFF.